The 10 T cell receptor beta chains below all came from one sample that was sequenced in a study of shared clonotypes between healthy human individuals. The naive CD8 fraction comprised CD45RO-negative cells positively selected for CCR7 and excluded terminally differentiated effector memory CD45RA+ cells. Assay: immunoSEQ multiplex PCR; the TCRdb copy retains only in-frame clones and omits some. This sample has millions of clones, with about 95% found just once. Sequences were obtained from naive CD8+ T cells sorted from blood. The receptors were sampled from a man between 18 and 29 years old in good health.

This chain connects TRBV27 to TRBJ2-1; no definite D call. Trimming took off 5 bases at V and 0 bases at J, with 11 bases between the two ends. This CDR3 region has 15 residues. CDR1 and CDR2 from the germline V gene are MNHEY and SMNVEV (reference sequence). As DNA, the CDR3 is TGTGCCAGCAGTCCGACCACGGGCTCCTACAATGAGCAGTTCTTC. It codes for CASSPTTGSYNEQFF.

The chain's CDR3 is CASSLGVDRSADTQYF. The CDR3 DNA sequence: TGTGCCAGCAGCTTAGGCGTGGACAGGTCCGCAGATACGCAGTATTTT. The chain links TRBV11-2 to TRBJ2-3, with 7 nucleotides matching TRBD1. The CDR3 consists of 16 residues. The germline V gene has CDR1 SGHAT and CDR2 FQNNGV. V shed 1 base, J shed 4 bases, and the junction held 8 bases outside the gene matches.

This chain joins TRBV7-9 and TRBJ2-2; D possibly corresponds to TRBD1 (5 bases). Germline V gene sequence: CDR1 SEHNR, CDR2 FQNEAQ (reference sequence). The CDR3 length is 16 residues. Trimming removed 1 base from V and 0 bases from J, with 9 bases in between. Written as DNA, the CDR3 is TGTGCCAGCAGCTTAGTAGGGGAATCGAACACCGGGGAGCTGTTTTTT. It yields the protein CASSLVGESNTGELFF.

V usage is TRBV15 and J usage is TRBJ2-7; 7 bases line up with TRBD2. Germline CDR1 reads LNHNV; CDR2 reads YYDKDF (reference sequence). Germline trimming cut 1 base from V and 4 bases from J; bases unmatched to any gene: 13. This CDR3 spans 17 amino acids. CDR3 amino acids: CATSRGGEGREYYEQYF. In nucleotides, the CDR3 is TGTGCCACCAGCAGAGGAGGGGAGGGGCGGGAGTATTACGAGCAGTACTTC. The entire variable domain, with the rest obtained from reference TRBV15 and TRBJ2-7, is as follows: DAMVIQNPRYQVTQFGKPVTLSCSQTLNHNVMYWYQQKSSQAPKLLFHYYDKDFNNEADTPDNFQSRRPNTSFCFLDIRSPGLGDTAMYLCATSRGGEGREYYEQYFGPGTRLTVT.

The chain uses TRBV4-1 and TRBJ2-1; TRBD2 agrees at 13 bases. The CDR3 sequence is 17 residues long. With V trimmed by 0 bases and J by 12 bases, 11 bases remained unmatched. In germline, CDR1 is MGHRA, CDR2 YSYEKL. The CDR3 spells CASSQDRLAGGRVGQFF. In DNA form, the CDR3 reads TGCGCCAGCAGCCAAGACCGACTAGCGGGAGGAAGGGTGGGGCAGTTCTTC.

This clone was seen just once. This rearrangement joins TRBV6-5 to TRBJ2-1; a weak D match, TRBD2 (5 bases). Germline V gene sequence: CDR1 MNHEY, CDR2 SVGAGI. The CDR3 loop spans 11 amino acids. Trimming stripped 8 bases from V and 10 bases from J, with 12 bases between. As DNA, the CDR3 is TGTGCCAGCGGGCCCCCGGGGGAGCAGTTCTTC. It yields the protein CASGPPGEQFF.

This chain links TRBV2 with TRBJ2-7, with TRBD1 matching 12 bases. Germline lookup yields CDR1 SNHLY and CDR2 FYNNEI. The junction had 8 bases not matched to a gene; V was cut back by 6 bases and J by 5 bases. This CDR3 has 15 residues. The CDR3 loop is CASSPPGTGGDEQYF. For the CDR3, the DNA is TGTGCCAGCAGCCCCCCCGGGACAGGGGGCGACGAGCAGTACTTC. Drawing the rest from reference TRBV2 and TRBJ2-7, the complete variable domain is EPEVTQTPSHQVTQMGQEVILRCVPISNHLYFYWYRQILGQKVEFLVSFYNNEISEKSEIFDDQFSVERPDGSNFTLKIRSTKLEDSAMYFCASSPPGTGGDEQYFGPGTRLTVT.

This chain uses TRBV29-1 with TRBJ2-7; 9 nucleotides align to TRBD2. V was clipped by 2 bases and J by 4 bases; unmatched bases: 9. Germline loops: CDR1 SQVTM, CDR2 ANQGSEA. The length of the CDR3 is 15 residues. The CDR3 loop reads CSVEPAGGALYEQYF. CDR3 DNA: TGCAGCGTTGAACCCGCGGGAGGGGCATTATACGAGCAGTACTTC.

This clone was counted once. The V gene is TRBV7-9, the J gene TRBJ2-3; possible D gene TRBD1, 5 bases. The germline V gene has CDR1 SEHNR and CDR2 FQNEAQ (reference sequence). This CDR3 has 15 residues. V lost 0 bases to trimming and J lost 1 base, with 8 bases between them. CDR3 protein: CASSLAREGTDTQYF. The CDR3 nucleotides read TGTGCCAGCAGCTTAGCCAGGGAAGGCACAGATACGCAGTATTTT.

This rearrangement joins TRBV5-1 to TRBJ1-1; D remains unclear. Germline CDR1 and CDR2: SGHRS and YFSETQ. The CDR3 runs to 13 residues. The V and J ends lost 3 bases and 2 bases respectively, with 8 bases between them. The CDR3 DNA sequence: TGCGCCAGCAGCTGGGGTATAAACACTGAAGCTTTCTTT. It yields the protein CASSWGINTEAFF.